The 5 T cell receptor beta chains in this list originate from one sample, sequenced in a study of T cells in localized non-small cell lung cancer. Sequencing used immunoSEQ multiplex PCR; TCRdb keeps in-frame clones, though not all of them. The table lists 26,000 or so clones, 87% of them singletons, with roughly 7.3% in the top ten. Sequenced material: peripheral blood, taken before any cancer treatment. The source of these receptors is a male donor aged 60 or over with stage I lung adenocarcinoma.

This chain uses TRBV2 with TRBJ1-3; a weak D match, TRBD1 (6 bases). V dropped 5 bases and J dropped 3 bases, with 11 bases sitting between them. CDR1 is SNHLY and CDR2 is FYNNEI in the germline V gene. The CDR3 sequence is 14 residues long. CDR3 nucleotide sequence: TGTGCCAGCAGTCCTAGGACAGATGGAAACACCATATATTTT. Its translation: CASSPRTDGNTIYF. The full variable domain, in which reference TRBV2 and TRBJ1-3 provide the parts outside the CDR3, is EPEVTQTPSHQVTQMGQEVILRCVPISNHLYFYWYRQILGQKVEFLVSFYNNEISEKSEIFDDQFSVERPDGSNFTLKIRSTKLEDSAMYFCASSPRTDGNTIYFGEGSWLTVV.

The V and J genes are TRBV4-2 and TRBJ1-2, with D hard to call. Germline values: CDR1 LGHNA, CDR2 YNFKEQ. The CDR3 consists of 14 residues. Trimming cost V 0 bases and J 2 bases, with 7 bases left between them. DNA of the CDR3: TGTGCCAGCAGCCAAGAAGAGGGAAACTATGGCTACACCTTC. Protein: CASSQEEGNYGYTF.

The chain is built from TRBV12-5 and TRBJ1-1, with 7 bases that match TRBD1. The CDR3 sequence is 14 residues long. CDR1 and CDR2 (germline): LGHNT, FRNRAP. J lost 1 base, V lost 8 bases, and 7 bases had no gene match. As DNA, the CDR3 is TGTGCTAGTACTAACAGGGGCGCGAACACTGAAGCTTTCTTT. It is translated as CASTNRGANTEAFF. The whole variable domain, filled in from reference TRBV12-5 and TRBJ1-1, reads DARVTQTPRHKVTEMGQEVTMRCQPILGHNTVFWYRQTMMQGLELLAYFRNRAPLDDSGMPKDRFSAEMPDATLATLKIQPSEPRDSAVYFCASTNRGANTEAFFGQGTRLTVV.

The chain couples TRBV14 to TRBJ2-2; no clear D. V dropped 4 bases and J dropped 5 bases, with 11 bases sitting between them. From germline, CDR1 is SGHDN and CDR2 FVKESK. The CDR3 extends over 14 amino acids. The CDR3 sequence: CASSRFHLTGELFF. CDR3 bases: TGTGCCAGCAGCCGTTTCCATCTTACCGGGGAGCTGTTTTTT.

The J gene is TRBJ2-3, the V gene TRBV7-2; 9 positions match TRBD1. The V gene's germline CDR1 is SGHTA and CDR2 FQGNSA. With V trimmed by 2 bases and J by 4 bases, 4 bases remained unmatched. This CDR3 is 15 amino acids long. In DNA form, the CDR3 reads TGTGCCAGCAGCTTAAACAGGGGGCAGTCAGATACGCAGTATTTT. Translating it yields CASSLNRGQSDTQYF.